A selection of T cell receptor beta chains follows, all from one sample in a study of blood T cells in healthy people across ages. TCRdb reprocessed the 5' RACE reads via MiXCR and lists one record per CDR3 protein. The sample yields about 1 million distinct CDR3 sequences, around 27% seen once. These records were also assigned to another study, of T cells of mothers and their children.

Sequencing input: blood. The receptors come from a girl aged 2-10 years in good health. Each CDR3 is given with its conserved first and last residue. The order of the fields is J gene, V gene, D gene, clone size, CDR3 DNA, CDR3 protein. D genes are given only for firm matches. Clone sizes are given selectively: once, few, many, or a class where the clone is expanded.

J gene: TRBJ1-2; V gene: TRBV6-5; D gene: -; clone size: -; CDR3 DNA: TGTGCCAGCAACCGAGCCCCAGGTGCCGGCTACACCTTC; CDR3 protein: CASNRAPGAGYTF
J gene: TRBJ1-2; V gene: TRBV5-1; D gene: TRBD1; clone size: few; CDR3 DNA: TGCGCCAGCAGCCCAGGCCCTTTGGACAGGACCTTGCATGACTACACCTTC; CDR3 protein: CASSPGPLDRTLHDYTF
J gene: TRBJ1-6; V gene: TRBV20-1; D gene: TRBD1; clone size: -; CDR3 DNA: TGCAGTGCTATTACCAGGGGGCAAGGGTCACCCCTCCACTTT; CDR3 protein: CSAITRGQGSPLHF
J gene: TRBJ2-7; V gene: TRBV12-3/TRBV12-4; D gene: -; clone size: -; CDR3 DNA: TGTGCCAGCAGTTTAAAGTCTAGGGGCCGAAACTACGAGCAGTACTTC; CDR3 protein: CASSLKSRGRNYEQYF
J gene: TRBJ2-2; V gene: TRBV6-1; D gene: -; clone size: few; CDR3 DNA: TGTGCCACCTTAGGACAGAACACCGGGGAGCTGTTTTTT; CDR3 protein: CATLGQNTGELFF
J gene: TRBJ1-2; V gene: TRBV12-3/TRBV12-4; D gene: TRBD1; clone size: -; CDR3 DNA: TGTGCCAGCGCGTTGGACAGGGCGAATGGCTACACCTTC; CDR3 protein: CASALDRANGYTF
J gene: TRBJ2-5; V gene: TRBV11-2; D gene: TRBD2; clone size: -; CDR3 DNA: TGTGCCAGCAGCTTATCTAGCGGAAAGACCCAAGAGACCCAGTACTTC; CDR3 protein: CASSLSSGKTQETQYF
J gene: TRBJ1-2; V gene: TRBV4-1; D gene: TRBD1; clone size: few; CDR3 DNA: TGCGCCAGCAGCCAGCTCCGGGACAGGGCCTATGGCTACACCTTC; CDR3 protein: CASSQLRDRAYGYTF
J gene: TRBJ2-3; V gene: TRBV15; D gene: -; clone size: few; CDR3 DNA: TGTGCCACCAGCAGAGATATGGGGACAGATACGCAGTATTTT; CDR3 protein: CATSRDMGTDTQYF
J gene: TRBJ2-1; V gene: TRBV6-2/TRBV6-3; D gene: TRBD2; clone size: -; CDR3 DNA: TGTGCCAGCGGGGGGGTATACAATGAGCAGTTCTTC; CDR3 protein: CASGGVYNEQFF
J gene: TRBJ1-1; V gene: TRBV7-9; D gene: -; clone size: few; CDR3 DNA: TGTGCCAGCAGCTTAGCGCTTGCGGGAGCCACTGAAGCTTTCTTT; CDR3 protein: CASSLALAGATEAFF
J gene: TRBJ2-5; V gene: TRBV28; D gene: TRBD2; clone size: -; CDR3 DNA: TGTGCCAGCAGTCTCACTAGCGAGAGTTTTCAAGAGACCCAGTACTTC; CDR3 protein: CASSLTSESFQETQYF
J gene: TRBJ1-4; V gene: TRBV19; D gene: TRBD1; clone size: few; CDR3 DNA: TGTGCCAGTAGTATAGTCGCGGGACAGGGAAAGGAAAAACTGTTTTTT; CDR3 protein: CASSIVAGQGKEKLFF
J gene: TRBJ2-1; V gene: TRBV13; D gene: -; clone size: few; CDR3 DNA: TGTGCCAGCAGCTTAGGGGTGACAGGACTCAATGAGCAGTTCTTC; CDR3 protein: CASSLGVTGLNEQFF
J gene: TRBJ2-7; V gene: TRBV12-3/TRBV12-4; D gene: -; clone size: -; CDR3 DNA: TGTGCCAGCAGTTTCGGGGGGCACTCCTACGAGCAGTACTTC; CDR3 protein: CASSFGGHSYEQYF
J gene: TRBJ1-1; V gene: TRBV20-1; D gene: TRBD1; clone size: few; CDR3 DNA: TGCAGTGCTAGAATTCCCGGGACAGGGCTGAACACTGAAGCTTTCTTT; CDR3 protein: CSARIPGTGLNTEAFF
J gene: TRBJ2-7; V gene: TRBV15; D gene: TRBD1; clone size: -; CDR3 DNA: TGTGCCACCAGAGAAACAGGGGGCTTCGACGAGCAGTACTTC; CDR3 protein: CATRETGGFDEQYF
J gene: TRBJ2-2; V gene: TRBV24-1; D gene: -; clone size: -; CDR3 DNA: TGTGCCACCAGTGATACAGGGACTCGACCCGGGGAGCTGTTTTTT; CDR3 protein: CATSDTGTRPGELFF
J gene: TRBJ2-7; V gene: TRBV4-3; D gene: TRBD2; clone size: -; CDR3 DNA: TGCGCCAGCAGCCAAGAGGCGACTAGCGGGGGCTACGAGCAGTACTTC; CDR3 protein: CASSQEATSGGYEQYF
J gene: TRBJ2-1; V gene: TRBV6-5; D gene: -; clone size: -; CDR3 DNA: TGTGCCAGCAGTTACGGGTCGACCCTCTACAATGGGCAGTTCTTC; CDR3 protein: CASSYGSTLYNGQFF
J gene: TRBJ2-4; V gene: TRBV5-6; D gene: TRBD2; clone size: few; CDR3 DNA: TGTGCCAGCAGCTTCGGGACTAGCGGCCTTCTAGCCAAAAACATTCAGTACTTC; CDR3 protein: CASSFGTSGLLAKNIQYF
J gene: TRBJ2-7; V gene: TRBV7-9; D gene: TRBD1; clone size: -; CDR3 DNA: TGTGCCAGCAGCTCCAGACAGGGGATAGGGAACGAGCAGTACTTC; CDR3 protein: CASSSRQGIGNEQYF
J gene: TRBJ2-1; V gene: TRBV29-1; D gene: TRBD2; clone size: -; CDR3 DNA: TGCAGCGTTGGGGCGTCGGGGGGGCCCGACGAGCAGTTCTTC; CDR3 protein: CSVGASGGPDEQFF
J gene: TRBJ2-5; V gene: TRBV7-9; D gene: -; clone size: few; CDR3 DNA: TGTGCCAGCAGCTTAGCCGATCTTGAGCAGTACTTC; CDR3 protein: CASSLADLEQYF
J gene: TRBJ2-5; V gene: TRBV20-1; D gene: TRBD2; clone size: -; CDR3 DNA: TGCAGTGCTAGGGCGACTAGCGAGGCCCTCGAGACCCAGTACTTC; CDR3 protein: CSARATSEALETQYF
J gene: TRBJ2-7; V gene: TRBV25-1; D gene: -; clone size: -; CDR3 DNA: TGTGCCAGCAGTGAATGGAAGGGGGGCTCCTACGAGCAGTACTTC; CDR3 protein: CASSEWKGGSYEQYF
J gene: TRBJ2-1; V gene: TRBV12-3/TRBV12-4; D gene: -; clone size: -; CDR3 DNA: TGTGCCAGCAGACCCACCGGGACTTTCAATGAGCAGTTCTTC; CDR3 protein: CASRPTGTFNEQFF
J gene: TRBJ2-5; V gene: TRBV9; D gene: -; clone size: -; CDR3 DNA: TGTGCCAGCAGCCCCGAGGGTAGTTCCGAGACCCAGTACTTC; CDR3 protein: CASSPEGSSETQYF
J gene: TRBJ2-1; V gene: TRBV5-1; D gene: -; clone size: -; CDR3 DNA: TGCGCCAGCCAGGGACCGAACAATGAGCAGTTCTTC; CDR3 protein: CASQGPNNEQFF
J gene: TRBJ1-5; V gene: TRBV20-1; D gene: -; clone size: once; CDR3 DNA: TGCAGTGCTAGAGCGTCCTTTTACGGCAATCGGCCCCAGCATTTT; CDR3 protein: CSARASFYGNRPQHF
J gene: TRBJ2-1; V gene: TRBV7-2; D gene: TRBD2; clone size: few; CDR3 DNA: TGTGCCAGCAGCTTACTAGCGGGCAGAGGGTACAATGAGCAGTTCTTC; CDR3 protein: CASSLLAGRGYNEQFF
J gene: TRBJ1-1; V gene: TRBV9; D gene: -; clone size: -; CDR3 DNA: TGTGCCAGCAGCCCTACTATGGACCCAAACACTGAAGCTTTCTTT; CDR3 protein: CASSPTMDPNTEAFF
J gene: TRBJ1-1; V gene: TRBV18; D gene: -; clone size: -; CDR3 DNA: TGTGCCAGCTCACCACCCCAGGGGAACACTGAAGCTTTCTTT; CDR3 protein: CASSPPQGNTEAFF
J gene: TRBJ2-3; V gene: TRBV6-5; D gene: TRBD1; clone size: -; CDR3 DNA: TGTGCCAGCAGTTACGGACAGGGAGGCACAGATACGCAGTATTTT; CDR3 protein: CASSYGQGGTDTQYF
J gene: TRBJ2-5; V gene: TRBV11-2; D gene: -; clone size: -; CDR3 DNA: TGTGCCAGCAGCAATACCGCAGGGTCATGGGAGACCCAGTACTTC; CDR3 protein: CASSNTAGSWETQYF
J gene: TRBJ1-5; V gene: TRBV12-3/TRBV12-4; D gene: -; clone size: few; CDR3 DNA: TGTGCCAGCAGTCCTACAGGTTCAATAGGGGCCCAGCATTTT; CDR3 protein: CASSPTGSIGAQHF
J gene: TRBJ1-6; V gene: TRBV27; D gene: TRBD1; clone size: few; CDR3 DNA: TGTGCCAGCAGCAGGGACAGGGTCAAGGGTTCACCCCTCCACTTT; CDR3 protein: CASSRDRVKGSPLHF
J gene: TRBJ2-1; V gene: TRBV7-9; D gene: -; clone size: -; CDR3 DNA: TGTGCCAGCAGCTTAGGATATCCAACGGAGACCCGGTACTTC; CDR3 protein: CASSLGYPTETRYF
J gene: TRBJ2-5; V gene: TRBV14; D gene: -; clone size: -; CDR3 DNA: TGTGCCAGCAGCCGGATCGGACTGGGGGAGACCCAGTACTTC; CDR3 protein: CASSRIGLGETQYF
J gene: TRBJ1-4; V gene: TRBV6-6; D gene: -; clone size: -; CDR3 DNA: TGTGCCAGCAGCCCCGGGGAGACAACTAATGAAAAACTGTTTTTT; CDR3 protein: CASSPGETTNEKLFF
J gene: TRBJ1-5; V gene: TRBV6-1; D gene: -; clone size: few; CDR3 DNA: TGTGCCAGCAGAGCCGGGACCGCCTACGGCTATAGCAACCAGCCCCAGCATTTT; CDR3 protein: CASRAGTAYGYSNQPQHF
J gene: TRBJ1-4; V gene: TRBV3-1; D gene: -; clone size: -; CDR3 DNA: TGTGCCAGCAGCCCCGCGGGCTCAACTAATGAAAAACTGTTTTTT; CDR3 protein: CASSPAGSTNEKLFF
J gene: TRBJ1-1; V gene: TRBV15; D gene: -; clone size: -; CDR3 DNA: TGTGCCACCAGCAGATCCGGGACTATCACTGAAGCTTTCTTT; CDR3 protein: CATSRSGTITEAFF
J gene: TRBJ1-1; V gene: TRBV15; D gene: -; clone size: few; CDR3 DNA: TGTGCCACCAGCAGAGATCTGGCCGGGCCTTCGAACACTGAAGCTTTCTTT; CDR3 protein: CATSRDLAGPSNTEAFF
J gene: TRBJ2-3; V gene: TRBV9; D gene: TRBD1; clone size: once; CDR3 DNA: TGTGCCAGCAGCGTAGATGGCTTCAGGGGGTCAGATACGCAGTATTTT; CDR3 protein: CASSVDGFRGSDTQYF
J gene: TRBJ2-5; V gene: TRBV6-6; D gene: TRBD1; clone size: -; CDR3 DNA: TGTGCCAGTGTGGACAGGGCACAACAAGAGACCCAGTACTTC; CDR3 protein: CASVDRAQQETQYF
J gene: TRBJ2-5; V gene: TRBV20-1; D gene: -; clone size: few; CDR3 DNA: TGCAGTGCGAGGAGGGGTCACCAAGAGACCCAGTACTTC; CDR3 protein: CSARRGHQETQYF
J gene: TRBJ2-3; V gene: TRBV12-3/TRBV12-4; D gene: -; clone size: few; CDR3 DNA: TGTGCCAGCGTTACCGGCACAGATACGCAGTATTTT; CDR3 protein: CASVTGTDTQYF
J gene: TRBJ2-1; V gene: TRBV20-1; D gene: TRBD2; clone size: -; CDR3 DNA: TGCAGTGCTAGTGGACTAGCGGTGTACAATGAGCAGTTCTTC; CDR3 protein: CSASGLAVYNEQFF
J gene: TRBJ2-5; V gene: TRBV4-1; D gene: TRBD1; clone size: few; CDR3 DNA: TGCGCCAGCAGCCATGACAGGGGGCGGGAAGAGACCCAGTACTTC; CDR3 protein: CASSHDRGREETQYF
J gene: TRBJ2-4; V gene: TRBV11-2; D gene: TRBD2; clone size: few; CDR3 DNA: TGTGCCAGCAGCTTAAAGGGAGGGCCTAACATTCAGTACTTC; CDR3 protein: CASSLKGGPNIQYF
J gene: TRBJ1-2; V gene: TRBV27; D gene: TRBD1; clone size: few; CDR3 DNA: TGTGCCAGCAGTAAGCTGCCAGGGGGCGCCTATGGCTACACCTTC; CDR3 protein: CASSKLPGGAYGYTF
J gene: TRBJ2-5; V gene: TRBV7-2; D gene: -; clone size: -; CDR3 DNA: TGTGCCAGCAGCTTTTCCCCGGGACTCTCAAGGGAGCAGTACTTC; CDR3 protein: CASSFSPGLSREQYF
J gene: TRBJ2-3; V gene: TRBV28; D gene: TRBD2; clone size: -; CDR3 DNA: TGTGCCAGCAGTTTCCTTCGTCTAGCGGGGTCTAGCACAGATACGCAGTATTTT; CDR3 protein: CASSFLRLAGSSTDTQYF
J gene: TRBJ2-7; V gene: TRBV7-2; D gene: TRBD2; clone size: -; CDR3 DNA: TGTGCCAGCAGCCCTCAGCGGGGGGGCGGCGAGCAGTACTTC; CDR3 protein: CASSPQRGGGEQYF